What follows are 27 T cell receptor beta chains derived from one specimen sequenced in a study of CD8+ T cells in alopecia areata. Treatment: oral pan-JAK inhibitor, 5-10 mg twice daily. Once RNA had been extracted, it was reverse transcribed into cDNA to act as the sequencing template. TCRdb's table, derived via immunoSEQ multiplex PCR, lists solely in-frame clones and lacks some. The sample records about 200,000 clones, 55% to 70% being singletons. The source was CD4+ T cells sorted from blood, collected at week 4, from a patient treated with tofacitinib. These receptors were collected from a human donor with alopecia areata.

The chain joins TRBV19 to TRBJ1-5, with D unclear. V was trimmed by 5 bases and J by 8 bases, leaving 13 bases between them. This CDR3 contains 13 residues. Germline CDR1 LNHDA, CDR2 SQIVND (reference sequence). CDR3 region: CASSDRSRKPQHF. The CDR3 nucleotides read TGTGCCAGTAGTGACCGATCTAGGAAGCCCCAGCATTTT. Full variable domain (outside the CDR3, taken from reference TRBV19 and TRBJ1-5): DGGITQSPKYLFRKEGQNVTLSCEQNLNHDAMYWYRQDPGQGLRLIYYSQIVNDFQKGDIAEGYSVSREKKESFPLTVTSAQKNPTAFYLCASSDRSRKPQHFGDGTRLSIL.

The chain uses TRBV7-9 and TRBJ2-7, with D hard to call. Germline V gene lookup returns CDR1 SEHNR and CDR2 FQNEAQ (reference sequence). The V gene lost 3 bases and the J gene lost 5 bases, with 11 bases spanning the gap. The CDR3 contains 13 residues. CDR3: CASSLARPDEQYF. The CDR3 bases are TGTGCCAGCAGCTTGGCGCGCCCGGACGAGCAGTACTTC.

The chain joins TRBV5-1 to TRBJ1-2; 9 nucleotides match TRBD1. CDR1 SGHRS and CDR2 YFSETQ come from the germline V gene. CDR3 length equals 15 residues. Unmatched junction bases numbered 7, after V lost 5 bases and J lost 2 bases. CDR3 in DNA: TGCGCCAGCAGGGGACAGGGAACTTGGAACTATGGCTACACCTTC. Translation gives CASRGQGTWNYGYTF.

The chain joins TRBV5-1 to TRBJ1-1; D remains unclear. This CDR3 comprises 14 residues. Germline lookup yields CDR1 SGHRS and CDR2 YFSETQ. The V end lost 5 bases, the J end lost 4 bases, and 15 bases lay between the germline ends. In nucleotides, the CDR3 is TGCGCCAGCAGGCGCGAGAGGCAGCTCACTGAAGCTTTCTTT. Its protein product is CASRRERQLTEAFF. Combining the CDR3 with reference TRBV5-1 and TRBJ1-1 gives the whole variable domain KAGVTQTPRYLIKTRGQQVTLSCSPISGHRSVSWYQQTPGQGLQFLFEYFSETQRNKGNFPGRFSGRQFSNSRSEMNVSTLELGDSALYLCASRRERQLTEAFFGQGTRLTVV.

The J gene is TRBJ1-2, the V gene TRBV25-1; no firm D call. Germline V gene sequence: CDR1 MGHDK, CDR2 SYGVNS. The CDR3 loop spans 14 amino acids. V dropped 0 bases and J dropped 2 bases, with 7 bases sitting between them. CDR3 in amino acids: CASSEYGGNYGYTF. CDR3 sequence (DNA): TGTGCCAGCAGTGAATATGGAGGGAACTATGGCTACACCTTC.

The CDR3 protein is CASSQDFARPRFF. DNA of the CDR3: TGCGCCAGCAGCCAAGATTTTGCACGCCCGCGGTTCTTC. This chain joins TRBV4-3 and TRBJ2-1, with D uncertain. This CDR3 is 13 amino acids long. V shed 0 bases and J shed 15 bases, with 15 bases lying between them. Looked up from germline, CDR1 is LGHNA and CDR2 is YSLEER.

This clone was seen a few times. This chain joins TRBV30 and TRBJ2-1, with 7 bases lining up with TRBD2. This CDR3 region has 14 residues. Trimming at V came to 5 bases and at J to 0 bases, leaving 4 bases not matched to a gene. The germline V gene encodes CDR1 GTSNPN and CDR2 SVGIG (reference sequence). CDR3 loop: CAWSRGISYNEQFF. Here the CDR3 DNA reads TGTGCCTGGTCGCGGGGGATCTCCTACAATGAGCAGTTCTTC.

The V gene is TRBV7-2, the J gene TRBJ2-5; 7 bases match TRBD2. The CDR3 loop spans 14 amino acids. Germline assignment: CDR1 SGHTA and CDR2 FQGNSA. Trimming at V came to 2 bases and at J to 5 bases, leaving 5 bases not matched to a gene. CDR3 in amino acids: CASSLLSGGETQYF. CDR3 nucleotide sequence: TGTGCCAGCAGCTTACTGTCCGGGGGGGAGACCCAGTACTTC.

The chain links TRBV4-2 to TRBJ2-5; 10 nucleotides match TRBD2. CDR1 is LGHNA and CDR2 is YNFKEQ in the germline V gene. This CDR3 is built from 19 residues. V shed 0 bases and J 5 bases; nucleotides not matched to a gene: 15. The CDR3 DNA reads TGTGCCAGCAGCCAAGACGGAACTAGCGGGGCTACCGTGGGGGAGACCCAGTACTTC. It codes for CASSQDGTSGATVGETQYF.

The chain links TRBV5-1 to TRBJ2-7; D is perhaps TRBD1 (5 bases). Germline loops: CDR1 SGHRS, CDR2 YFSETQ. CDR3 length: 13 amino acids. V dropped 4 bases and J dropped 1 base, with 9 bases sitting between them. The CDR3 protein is CASSVDNSYEQYF. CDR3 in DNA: TGCGCCAGCAGCGTGGACAATTCCTACGAGCAGTACTTC.

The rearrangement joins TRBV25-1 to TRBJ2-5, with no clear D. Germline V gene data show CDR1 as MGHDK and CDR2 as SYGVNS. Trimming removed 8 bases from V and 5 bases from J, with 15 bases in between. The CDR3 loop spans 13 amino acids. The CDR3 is CASGYTSSETQYF. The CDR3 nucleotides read TGTGCCAGCGGATACACTTCCTCGGAGACCCAGTACTTC. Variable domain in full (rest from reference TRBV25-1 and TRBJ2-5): EADIYQTPRYLVIGTGKKITLECSQTMGHDKMYWYQQDPGMELHLIHYSYGVNSTEKGDLSSESTVSRIRTEHFPLTLESARPSHTSQYLCASGYTSSETQYFGPGTRLLVL.

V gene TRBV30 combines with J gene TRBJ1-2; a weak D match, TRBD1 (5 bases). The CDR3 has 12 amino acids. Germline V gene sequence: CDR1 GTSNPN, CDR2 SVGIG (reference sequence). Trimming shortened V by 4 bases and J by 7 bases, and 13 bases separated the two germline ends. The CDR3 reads CAWMGGSGGYTF. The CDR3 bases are TGTGCCTGGATGGGGGGTTCGGGTGGCTACACCTTC. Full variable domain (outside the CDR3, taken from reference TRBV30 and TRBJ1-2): SQTIHQWPATLVQPVGSPLSLECTVEGTSNPNLYWYRQAAGRGLQLLFYSVGIGQISSEVPQNLSASRPQDRQFILSSKKLLLSDSGFYLCAWMGGSGGYTFGSGTRLTVV.

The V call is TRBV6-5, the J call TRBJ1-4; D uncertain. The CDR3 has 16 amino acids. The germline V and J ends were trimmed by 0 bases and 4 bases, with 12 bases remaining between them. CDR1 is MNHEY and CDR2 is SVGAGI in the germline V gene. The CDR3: CASSYSPELDNEKLFF. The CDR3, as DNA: TGTGCCAGCAGTTACTCTCCCGAGCTGGATAATGAAAAACTGTTTTTT.

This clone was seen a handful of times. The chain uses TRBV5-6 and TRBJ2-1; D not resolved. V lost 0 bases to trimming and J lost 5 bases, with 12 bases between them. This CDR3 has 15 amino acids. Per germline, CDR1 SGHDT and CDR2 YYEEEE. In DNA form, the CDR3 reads TGTGCCAGCAGCTTGGTGATTCAGAGAGACAATGAGCAGTTCTTC. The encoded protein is CASSLVIQRDNEQFF.

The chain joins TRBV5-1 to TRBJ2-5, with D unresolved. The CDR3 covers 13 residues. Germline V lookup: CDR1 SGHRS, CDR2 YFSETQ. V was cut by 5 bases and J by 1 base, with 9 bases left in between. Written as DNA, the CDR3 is TGCGCCAGCAGATCAGCCGTCCAAGAGACCCAGTACTTC. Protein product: CASRSAVQETQYF.

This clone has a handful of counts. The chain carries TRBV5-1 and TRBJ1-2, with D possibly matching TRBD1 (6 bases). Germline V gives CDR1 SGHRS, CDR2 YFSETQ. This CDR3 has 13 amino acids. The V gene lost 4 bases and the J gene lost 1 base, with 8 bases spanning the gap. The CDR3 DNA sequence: TGCGCCAGCAGCCCGGACAGTAACTATGGCTACACCTTC. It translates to CASSPDSNYGYTF.

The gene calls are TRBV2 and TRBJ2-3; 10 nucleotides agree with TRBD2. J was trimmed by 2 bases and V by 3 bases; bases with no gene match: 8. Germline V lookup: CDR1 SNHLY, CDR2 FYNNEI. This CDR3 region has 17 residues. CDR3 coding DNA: TGTGCCAGCAGTGACATAGGACTAGCGGTGGACACAGATACGCAGTATTTT. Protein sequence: CASSDIGLAVDTDTQYF.

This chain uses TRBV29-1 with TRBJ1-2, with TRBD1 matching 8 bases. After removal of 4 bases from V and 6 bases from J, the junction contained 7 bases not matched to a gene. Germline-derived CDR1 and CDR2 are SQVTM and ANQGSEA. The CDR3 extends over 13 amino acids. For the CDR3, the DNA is TGCAGCGTTGCTCAGGGGGCAGCGCATGGCTACACCTTC. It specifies CSVAQGAAHGYTF.

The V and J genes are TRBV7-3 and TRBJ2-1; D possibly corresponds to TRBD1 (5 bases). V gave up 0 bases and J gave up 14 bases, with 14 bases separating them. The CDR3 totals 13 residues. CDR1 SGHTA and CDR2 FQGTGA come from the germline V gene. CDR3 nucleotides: TGTGCCAGCAGCTTAACAGTACAGGAGCCGAAGTTCTTC. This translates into CASSLTVQEPKFF.

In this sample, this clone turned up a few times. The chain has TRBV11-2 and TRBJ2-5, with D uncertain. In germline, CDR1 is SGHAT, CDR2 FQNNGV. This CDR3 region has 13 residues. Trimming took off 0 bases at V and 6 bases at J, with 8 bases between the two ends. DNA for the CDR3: TGTGCCAGCAGCTTAGATCTGGTGCAGACCCAGTACTTC. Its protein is CASSLDLVQTQYF.

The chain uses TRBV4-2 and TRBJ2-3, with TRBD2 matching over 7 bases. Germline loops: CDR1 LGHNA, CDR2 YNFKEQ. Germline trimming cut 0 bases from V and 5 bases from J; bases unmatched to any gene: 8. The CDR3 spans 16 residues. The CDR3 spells CASSQDLGGGVDTQYF. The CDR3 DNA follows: TGTGCCAGCAGCCAAGATTTGGGCGGGGGTGTAGATACGCAGTATTTT.

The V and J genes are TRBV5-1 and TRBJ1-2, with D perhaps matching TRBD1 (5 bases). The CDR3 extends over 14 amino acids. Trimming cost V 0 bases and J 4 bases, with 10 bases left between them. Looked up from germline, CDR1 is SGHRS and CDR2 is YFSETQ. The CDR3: CASSLGDRPYGYTF. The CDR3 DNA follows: TGCGCCAGCAGCTTGGGGGACCGACCCTATGGCTACACCTTC.

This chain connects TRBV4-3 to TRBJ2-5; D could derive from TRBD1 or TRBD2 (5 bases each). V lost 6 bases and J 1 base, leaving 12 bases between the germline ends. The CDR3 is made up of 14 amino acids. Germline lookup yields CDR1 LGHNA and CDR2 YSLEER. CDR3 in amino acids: CASSHNGAQETQYF. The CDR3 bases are TGCGCCAGCAGTCATAACGGGGCCCAAGAGACCCAGTACTTC.

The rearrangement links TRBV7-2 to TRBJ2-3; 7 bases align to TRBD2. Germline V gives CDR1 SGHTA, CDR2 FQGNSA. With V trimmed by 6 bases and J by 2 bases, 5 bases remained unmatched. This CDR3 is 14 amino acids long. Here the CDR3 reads CASRPGGSTDTQYF. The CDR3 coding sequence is TGTGCCAGCAGGCCGGGGGGATCCACAGATACGCAGTATTTT.

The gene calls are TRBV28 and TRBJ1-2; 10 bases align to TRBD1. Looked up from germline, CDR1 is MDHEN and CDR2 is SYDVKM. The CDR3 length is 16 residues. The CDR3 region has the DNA TGTGCAACTTCTCCGGGACAGGGGACCCTAGGCTATGGCTACACCTTC. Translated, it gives CATSPGQGTLGYGYTF.

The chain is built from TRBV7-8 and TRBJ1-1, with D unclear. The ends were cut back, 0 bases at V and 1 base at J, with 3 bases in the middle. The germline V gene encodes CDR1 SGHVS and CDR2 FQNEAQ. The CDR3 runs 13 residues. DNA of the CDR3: TGTGCCAGCAGCTTAGCGGGGAACACTGAAGCTTTCTTT. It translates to CASSLAGNTEAFF.

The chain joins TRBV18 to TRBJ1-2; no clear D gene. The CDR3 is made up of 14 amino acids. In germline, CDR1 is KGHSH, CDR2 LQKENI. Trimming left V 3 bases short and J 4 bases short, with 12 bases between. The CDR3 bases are TGTGCCAGCTCACCTCCAGACGGAAGCTATGGCTACACCTTC. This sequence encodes CASSPPDGSYGYTF.